The 20 T cell receptor beta chains in this list originate from one sample, sequenced in a study of cytomegalovirus exposure and HLA in healthy donors. The PCR ran on 60 Vbeta and 13 Jbeta primers. Sequenced by immunoSEQ multiplex PCR; TCRdb stores in-frame clones only, minus some. The table shows tens of thousands of clones, with around 80% occurring only once. The sample comprised PBMCs. The receptors were gathered from a male donor in good health and CMV-seropositive.

This clone was observed a few times. The gene calls are TRBV6-5 and TRBJ2-7, with D possibly matching TRBD2 (5 bases). The germline CDR1 and CDR2 sequences are MNHEY and SVGAGI. The CDR3 length is 13 residues. The V end lost 0 bases, the J end lost 7 bases, and 10 bases lay between the germline ends. The DNA of the CDR3 is TGTGCCAGCAGTTACTCGAGTTCGGGGGAGCAGTACTTC. Its translation: CASSYSSSGEQYF.

In this sample, this clone turned up once. The chain recombines TRBV7-3 with TRBJ2-1; D not resolved. The CDR3 extends over 16 amino acids. V lost 6 bases and J 0 bases, leaving 15 bases between the germline ends. Per germline, CDR1 SGHTA and CDR2 FQGTGA. The CDR3 loop is CASSFDGRSSYNEQFF. The CDR3 region has the DNA TGTGCCAGCAGTTTCGACGGAAGGAGCTCCTACAATGAGCAGTTCTTC.

V usage is TRBV9 and J usage is TRBJ2-7, with D possibly TRBD1 on 6 matching bases. The CDR3 totals 14 residues. The V end was cut by 4 bases, the J end by 3 bases, with 14 bases between. Per the germline V gene, CDR1 is SGDLS and CDR2 is YYNGEE. Here the CDR3 reads CASSPTGIVYEQYF. The CDR3 nucleotides are TGTGCCAGCAGCCCCACAGGGATTGTCTACGAGCAGTACTTC.

The V call is TRBV6-5, the J call TRBJ1-4; D gene unclear. Trimming removed 4 bases from V and 5 bases from J, with 17 bases in between. From germline, CDR1 is MNHEY and CDR2 SVGAGI. The CDR3 is 16 amino acids. DNA for the CDR3: TGTGCCAGCAGTTGGACCACGGGAAGCACAAATGAAAAACTGTTTTTT. Residues: CASSWTTGSTNEKLFF.

This chain joins TRBV19 and TRBJ2-5, with D perhaps TRBD1 (5 bases). Trimming took off 9 bases at V and 5 bases at J, with 19 bases between the two ends. CDR3 length: 14 amino acids. Germline values: CDR1 LNHDA, CDR2 SQIVND (reference sequence). The CDR3 spells CASRRGQGWETQYF. The CDR3 DNA follows: TGTGCCAGCCGACGTGGTCAGGGATGGGAGACCCAGTACTTC.

This clone was found a few times. The chain recombines TRBV5-3 with TRBJ1-2; no reliable D call. TRBV5-3 is reported as an ORF; its role is uncertain. The V end was cut by 5 bases, the J end by 5 bases, with 13 bases between. This CDR3 is 13 amino acids long. The CDR3 nucleotides are TGTGCCAGAAGATCTCCCTACAGTTATGGCTACACCTTC. Translation gives CARRSPYSYGYTF.

CDR3 DNA sequence: TGTGCCAGCAGCATAGGTGACAGGGCGGTCAATCAGCCCCAGCATTTT. Encoded protein: CASSIGDRAVNQPQHF. The chain has TRBV5-8 and TRBJ1-5; 7 nucleotides match TRBD1. Germline loops: CDR1 SGHTS, CDR2 YDEGEE. Germline trimming cut 4 bases from V and 3 bases from J; bases unmatched to any gene: 10. This CDR3 has 16 amino acids. Drawing the rest from reference TRBV5-8 and TRBJ1-5, the complete variable domain is EAGVTQSPTHLIKTRGQQATLRCSPISGHTSVYWYQQALGLGLQFLLWYDEGEERNRGNFPPRFSGRQFPNYSSELNVNALELEDSALYLCASSIGDRAVNQPQHFGDGTRLSIL.

The V and J genes are TRBV27 and TRBJ2-4, with 7 bases that match TRBD2. The J segment lost 1 base and the V segment lost 2 bases, leaving 11 bases of the junction unmatched. The CDR3 has 18 amino acids. Germline values: CDR1 MNHEY, CDR2 SMNVEV (reference sequence). The CDR3 DNA sequence: TGTGCCAGCAGTTTAGTCTCCCAAGGGCGGGGGGCCAAAAACATTCAGTACTTC. The encoded protein is CASSLVSQGRGAKNIQYF.

The V call is TRBV11-2, the J call TRBJ2-7, with 7 bases that match TRBD2. Trimming removed 1 base from V and 3 bases from J; junction bases left unmatched: 6. CDR1 is SGHAT, CDR2 FQNNGV, per germline. The CDR3 length is 15 residues. This chain's CDR3 is CASSLGVAGLYEQYF. As DNA, the CDR3 is TGTGCCAGCAGCTTAGGAGTAGCGGGCCTCTACGAGCAGTACTTC.

V usage is TRBV4-1 and J usage is TRBJ2-7; 8 positions match TRBD2. After removal of 7 bases from V and 2 bases from J, the junction contained 10 bases not matched to a gene. From germline, CDR1 is MGHRA and CDR2 YSYEKL. The CDR3 extends over 15 amino acids. CDR3 residues: CASNLRAGGPYEQYF. CDR3 DNA sequence: TGCGCCAGCAACCTCCGCGCGGGAGGCCCCTACGAGCAGTACTTC.

V and J are TRBV28 and TRBJ1-1; a possible D gene is TRBD1 (5 bases). This CDR3 is 15 amino acids long. V was cut by 0 bases and J by 4 bases, with 12 bases left in between. Per the germline V gene, CDR1 is MDHEN and CDR2 is SYDVKM. The chain's CDR3 is CASSLWGGRGTEAFF. DNA for the CDR3: TGTGCCAGCAGTTTATGGGGGGGAAGGGGCACTGAAGCTTTCTTT.

The CDR3 region has the DNA TGTGCCAGCAGCTTAGATTACGGGTCAGGAAACACCATATATTTT. Protein product: CASSLDYGSGNTIYF. This chain joins TRBV7-8 and TRBJ1-3; D uncertain. This CDR3 has 15 amino acids. Germline V gene sequence: CDR1 SGHVS, CDR2 FQNEAQ. V was pared by 1 base and J by 4 bases, with 11 bases between.

The rearrangement joins TRBV19 to TRBJ2-7; the match to TRBD1 covers 10 bases. CDR1 LNHDA and CDR2 SQIVND come from the germline V gene (reference sequence). Germline trimming cut 7 bases from V and 2 bases from J; bases unmatched to any gene: 5. The length of the CDR3 is 14 residues. DNA of the CDR3: TGTGCCAGTACCCCCGGGACAGGGGCCTACGAGCAGTACTTC. It encodes CASTPGTGAYEQYF.

Written as DNA, the CDR3 is TGTGCCAGCAGTGTTAGCGGGAGTACCACCGGGGAGCTGTTTTTT. Its protein is CASSVSGSTTGELFF. V gene TRBV2 combines with J gene TRBJ2-2; 9 positions match TRBD2. V was pared by 4 bases and J by 4 bases, with 4 bases of the junction left unmatched. The CDR3 spans 15 residues. CDR1 is SNHLY and CDR2 is FYNNEI in the germline V gene.

The gene calls are TRBV27 and TRBJ1-5, with 8 nucleotides matching TRBD1. Trimming removed 5 bases from V and 2 bases from J; junction bases left unmatched: 11. Per germline, CDR1 MNHEY and CDR2 SMNVEV (reference sequence). The CDR3 has 17 amino acids. CDR3 sequence (DNA): TGTGCCAGCAGTCCCAATACAGGGGGAAGTCGCAATCAGCCCCAGCATTTT. As protein: CASSPNTGGSRNQPQHF.

V and J are TRBV2 and TRBJ2-7, with 7 bases fitting TRBD1. CDR1 SNHLY and CDR2 FYNNEI come from the germline V gene. There are 13 residues in the CDR3. The V segment lost 6 bases and the J segment 5 bases; nucleotides outside the gene matches: 7. Here the CDR3 reads CASRLDRDNEQYF. The CDR3 DNA sequence: TGTGCCAGCAGACTTGACAGGGACAACGAGCAGTACTTC.

This chain connects TRBV30 to TRBJ1-4; D gene unclear. CDR1 and CDR2 from the germline V gene are GTSNPN and SVGIG (reference sequence). CDR3 size: 12 residues. Trimming cost V 2 bases and J 7 bases, with 8 bases left between them. CDR3 sequence: CAWSYQIEKLFF. CDR3 nucleotides: TGTGCCTGGAGTTACCAGATTGAAAAACTGTTTTTT.

V is TRBV4-3 and J is TRBJ2-7, with D uncertain. Germline V gives CDR1 LGHNA, CDR2 YSLEER. V lost 1 base to trimming and J lost 1 base, with 8 bases between them. The CDR3 length is 14 residues. The CDR3, as DNA: TGCGCCAGCAGCCAAGCCACCAGATCCTACGAGCAGTACTTC. It yields the protein CASSQATRSYEQYF.

This chain joins TRBV7-2 and TRBJ2-2, with D possibly TRBD2 on 5 matching bases. The V gene's germline CDR1 is SGHTA and CDR2 FQGNSA. V was pared by 0 bases and J by 4 bases, with 6 bases between. The CDR3 totals 14 residues. The CDR3 DNA is TGTGCCAGCAGCTTAGCGGGGAGCACCGGGGAGCTGTTTTTT. It codes for CASSLAGSTGELFF.

This chain uses TRBV5-1 with TRBJ2-1; 9 nucleotides align to TRBD2. Germline values: CDR1 SGHRS, CDR2 YFSETQ. V lost 4 bases, J lost 4 bases, and 12 bases stayed unmatched. This CDR3 has 17 amino acids. CDR3 sequence reads: CASSVGFRSGGYNEQFF. The CDR3 nucleotides read TGCGCCAGCAGCGTGGGATTTCGCAGCGGGGGGTACAATGAGCAGTTCTTC.